The rows below give T cell receptor beta chains drawn from one sample of a study of CD8+CD57+ T cells in acquired aplastic anemia. Using its own MiXCR run on the reads, TCRdb lists one record per CDR3 protein. This sample has fewer than 200,000 distinct CDR3 sequences, with approximately 40% found just once. The material sequenced was sorted CD4+, CD8+, or CD8+CD57+ T cells (not recorded which) from PBMCs. The receptors derive from a human donor in good health. Both conserved end residues are part of each CDR3. The order of the fields is D gene, clone size, J gene, V gene, CDR3 protein, CDR3 DNA. The D gene is left open where the match is weak. Clone sizes are given selectively: once, few, many, or a class where the clone is expanded.

>TRBD1|.|TRBJ2-7|TRBV5-1
CASSGGTAEGEQYF
TGCGCCAGCAGCGGTGGGACAGCAGAAGGCGAGCAGTACTTC
>TRBD1|.|TRBJ1-2|TRBV3-1
CASTFQGGVVNYGYTF
TGTGCCAGCACCTTCCAGGGGGGCGTAGTTAACTATGGCTACACCTTC
>.|few|TRBJ2-1|TRBV10-3
CASSLSPQGLAYNEQFF
TGTGCCAGCAGTTTATCCCCCCAGGGGCTTGCCTACAATGAGCAGTTCTTC
>.|.|TRBJ2-1|TRBV14
CASSQVMGDEQFF
TGTGCCAGCAGCCAAGTTATGGGGGATGAGCAGTTCTTC
>TRBD1|many|TRBJ1-1|TRBV20-1
CSVEAGGRNTEAFF
TGCAGCGTAGAGGCAGGGGGCAGGAACACTGAAGCTTTCTTT
>.|many|TRBJ2-3|TRBV15
CATSRGGREEDTQYF
TGTGCCACCAGCAGAGGGGGCAGGGAAGAAGATACGCAGTATTTT
>.|.|TRBJ2-3|TRBV10-3
CAISDPADTQYF
TGTGCCATCAGTGACCCCGCAGATACGCAGTATTTT
>TRBD2|.|TRBJ2-1|TRBV19
CASSTRLAGDNEQFF
TGTGCCAGTAGTACTAGACTAGCGGGGGACAATGAGCAGTTCTTC
>.|.|TRBJ1-1|TRBV2
CASSEDWDTEAFF
TGTGCCAGCAGTGAAGACTGGGATACTGAAGCTTTCTTT
>TRBD1|many|TRBJ2-7|TRBV19
CASRRSRQGTDEQYF
TGTGCCAGTCGGAGGAGTAGACAGGGTACCGACGAGCAGTACTTC
>.|.|TRBJ2-1|TRBV7-7
CASSSGTNEQFF
TGTGCTAGCAGTTCCGGGACTAATGAGCAGTTCTTC
>.|few|TRBJ2-5|TRBV7-3
CASSPHPQETQYF
TGTGCCAGCAGCCCCCACCCCCAAGAGACCCAGTACTTC
>TRBD2|many|TRBJ2-7|TRBV19
CASSIGRWLADQEQYF
TGTGCCAGTAGTATAGGCCGGTGGCTAGCGGACCAGGAGCAGTACTTC
>.|many|TRBJ1-1|TRBV7-9
CASSFQGAEAFF
TGTGCCAGCAGCTTCCAAGGAGCTGAAGCTTTCTTT
>TRBD1|.|TRBJ2-5|TRBV7-9
CASSLLQPGTGGSQYF
TGTGCCAGCAGCTTATTGCAACCCGGGACAGGGGGCTCGCAGTACTTC
>TRBD1|.|TRBJ1-2|TRBV11-2
CANHSRETGLTYGYTF
TGTGCCAACCATAGCCGCGAGACAGGGTTGACCTATGGCTACACCTTC
>TRBD2|many|TRBJ2-1|TRBV11-2
CASSRTSGSYNEQFF
TGTGCCAGCAGCAGAACTAGCGGGAGCTACAATGAGCAGTTCTTC
>.|many|TRBJ2-6|TRBV6-5
CASSSTGAGANVLTF
TGTGCCAGCAGTTCCACCGGGGCTGGGGCCAACGTCCTGACTTTC
>.|.|TRBJ2-7|TRBV15
CATSSASLDPSYEQYF
TGTGCCACCAGCAGTGCTAGTTTGGACCCTTCCTACGAGCAGTACTTC
>.|.|TRBJ1-5|TRBV24-1
CATATRGSNQPQHF
TGTGCCACCGCTACCCGGGGAAGCAATCAGCCCCAGCATTTT
>TRBD2|.|TRBJ2-3|TRBV11-1
CASSIGLAGSTDTQYF
TGTGCCAGCAGCATCGGCCTAGCGGGAAGCACAGATACGCAGTATTTT
>TRBD1|.|TRBJ1-1|TRBV27
CASSKGASTEAFF
TGTGCCAGCAGTAAGGGGGCCAGCACTGAAGCTTTCTTT
>.|.|TRBJ2-3|TRBV2
CASSEDPGDTQYF
TGTGCCAGCAGTGAGGATCCGGGGGATACGCAGTATTTT
>.|many|TRBJ2-1|TRBV29-1
CSAADTYNEQFF
TGCAGCGCCGCGGACACGTACAATGAGCAGTTCTTC
>TRBD1|many|TRBJ2-7|TRBV30
CAWIGDSSYEQYF
TGTGCCTGGATTGGGGACAGCTCCTACGAGCAGTACTTC
>.|once|TRBJ2-3|TRBV11-2
CASSLVSGPTKADTQYF
TGTGCCAGCAGCTTAGTATCCGGACCCACGAAGGCAGATACGCAGTATTTT
>.|.|TRBJ2-7|TRBV29-1
CSAAGTKGYEQYF
TGCAGCGCAGCAGGGACAAAAGGCTACGAGCAGTACTTC
>.|few|TRBJ2-2|TRBV9
CASSPMYGELFF
TGTGCCAGCAGCCCAATGTACGGGGAGCTGTTTTTT
>TRBD1|.|TRBJ2-7|TRBV25-1
CASSPRQGGPWDEQYF
TGCGCCAGCAGCCCCCGACAGGGTGGGCCTTGGGACGAGCAGTACTTC
>TRBD2|many|TRBJ2-1|TRBV28
CASSPHGGSSYNEQFF
TGTGCCAGCAGTCCACACGGCGGGAGCTCCTACAATGAGCAGTTCTTC
>.|.|TRBJ1-1|TRBV19
CASSVDSTEAFF
TGTGCCAGTAGTGTAGACAGCACTGAAGCTTTCTTT
>TRBD2|.|TRBJ2-7|TRBV2
CASRESGIPYEQYF
TGTGCCAGCAGGGAAAGCGGGATCCCTTACGAGCAGTACTTC
>TRBD1|many|TRBJ2-7|TRBV19
CASSIGSGGPTTSYEQYF
TGTGCCAGTAGTATCGGGTCAGGGGGCCCTACTACCTCCTACGAGCAGTACTTC
>.|many|TRBJ1-3|TRBV5-1
CASSPLTGNTIYF
TGCGCCAGCAGCCCACTGACTGGAAACACCATATATTTT
>.|.|TRBJ1-2|TRBV19
CASSTTNYGYTF
TGTGCCAGTAGTACTACTAACTATGGCTACACCTTC
>TRBD2|few|TRBJ2-1|TRBV10-3
CAISEREGAYNEQFF
TGTGCCATCAGTGAGCGGGAGGGCGCCTACAATGAGCAGTTCTTC
>TRBD2|.|TRBJ2-5|TRBV10-1
CASSKTSGSGGETQYF
TGCGCCAGCTCCAAGACTAGCGGGAGTGGGGGCGAGACCCAGTACTTC
>TRBD2|.|TRBJ2-5|TRBV4-2
CASSVLAGETQYF
TGTGCCAGCAGCGTACTAGCGGGGGAGACCCAGTACTTC
>.|.|TRBJ1-3|TRBV2
CASQQGTGNTIYF
TGTGCCAGCCAACAGGGAACTGGAAACACCATATATTTT
>.|.|TRBJ2-7|TRBV7-6
CASSLVQFGSSSYEQYF
TGTGCCAGCAGCTTAGTCCAATTTGGGAGCTCTTCCTACGAGCAGTACTTC
>.|few|TRBJ2-3|TRBV19
CASSGLVTDTQYF
TGTGCCAGTAGTGGGCTAGTCACAGATACGCAGTATTTT
>TRBD2|.|TRBJ2-2|TRBV4-1
CASSQSSGGAPSTGELFF
TGCGCCAGCAGCCAATCAAGCGGGGGGGCCCCCAGCACCGGGGAGCTGTTTTTT
>.|many|TRBJ1-6|TRBV5-1
CASSPGRDYSPLHF
TGCGCCAGCAGCCCCGGTAGGGACTATTCACCCCTCCACTTT
>.|many|TRBJ1-5|TRBV6-5
CASSWSGANQPQHF
TGTGCCAGCAGTTGGAGCGGGGCTAATCAGCCCCAGCATTTT